The sample holds many counts of the clone carrying this T cell receptor beta chain. Its antigen is undetermined. The sample is drawn from a study of regulatory T cells in long-lasting Graves disease. Study-wide findings and caveats: Persistent Graves' patients showed less TCR diversity than newly diagnosed ones.

Noted time point: persistent/refractory GD, antithyroid drugs over 5 years with positive TRAb. RNA extracted from PBMCs served as the sequencing template. This CDR3 contains 14 residues. Germline V gene lookup returns CDR1 MDHEN and CDR2 SYDVKM. Trimming removed 7 bases at V and 7 bases at J, with 19 bases between. Arm-PCR of CDR3 regions and iRepertoire HTBI primers were the basis on which TCR beta libraries were built. Under the authors' procedure: The study identified more than 55 TRBV and 13 to 15 TRBJ segments across samples. TCRdb re-called the multiplex PCR reads with MiXCR, one entry per CDR3 protein. The V and J calls here are based on TCRdb, not the publication. The sample has around 510,000 distinct CDR3 sequences, about 20% seen once.

This clonotype was sampled from a female donor with Graves disease. V is TRBV28 and J is TRBJ1-2; D is unclear. The source was peripheral blood mononuclear cells (PBMCs), collected when the disease was refractory, from a patient treated with antithyroid drugs. CDR3 residues: CASTLGNGGSGYTF. CDR3 coding DNA: TGTGCCAGCACCCTCGGGAACGGTGGCTCTGGCTACACCTTC.